This T cell receptor (beta chain) derives from a study of blood T cell repertoires in COVID-19. V was shortened by 1 base and J by 0 bases, with 9 bases between the two germline ends. Germline CDR1 and CDR2: LGHDT and YNNKEL (reference sequence). This CDR3 comprises 15 residues. Authors' methods: Estimation of nucleated cell counts relied on the amplification of reference gene primers. Clones were read by immunoSEQ multiplex PCR, and TCRdb kept only the in-frame ones, dropping some. The DNA was the basis for D and trimming; V, J and clone size are from that table. This table has about 330,000 clones, over 75% appearing once. Recovered status applied to Cohort 3 donors who had two consecutive negative PCRs. It also applied to those with clearance or with symptom resolution.

This TCR derives from a man under 40 who had recovered from COVID-19. V usage is TRBV3-1 (or the pseudogene TRBV3-2) and J usage is TRBJ1-1; tentatively, D is TRBD1 (5 bases). The sequencing sample was made of PBMCs or T cells enriched from blood (not recorded which). CDR3: CASSQGTDMNTEAFF. The CDR3 nucleotides read TGTGCCAGCAGCCAAGGAACGGACATGAACACTGAAGCTTTCTTT.